The 30 T cell receptor beta chains in this list originate from one sample, sequenced in a study of blood T cell repertoires in COVID-19. Using immunoSEQ multiplex PCR, the repertoire was profiled, and TCRdb retains in-frame clones only, with some absent. The sample records 200,000 to 300,000 clones, roughly 86% being singletons. The sequenced material came from peripheral blood. All receptors derive from a woman in her sixties or seventies with COVID-19, enrolled during active disease.

The gene calls are TRBV7-2 and TRBJ2-3, with 12 nucleotides matching TRBD1. With V trimmed by 2 bases and J by 6 bases, 12 bases remained unmatched. The germline V gene encodes CDR1 SGHTA and CDR2 FQGNSA. The CDR3 has 18 amino acids. This CDR3 is CASSLRRPRDRGLDTQYF. CDR3 nucleotides: TGTGCCAGCAGCTTACGCAGACCCCGGGACAGGGGGCTGGATACGCAGTATTTT.

The J gene is TRBJ1-2, the V gene TRBV5-1; no reliable D call. The CDR3 contains 13 residues. Trimming shortened V by 0 bases and J by 8 bases, and 11 bases separated the two germline ends. The germline V gene encodes CDR1 SGHRS and CDR2 YFSETQ. As DNA, the CDR3 is TGCGCCAGCAGCTTGGTGCCCGAGGGAGGCTACACCTTC. The encoded protein is CASSLVPEGGYTF.

This clone turned up a few times. Other nucleotide sequences from this sample produce the same CDR3. J is TRBJ1-1 and V is TRBV5-4, with 9 positions matching TRBD1. The CDR3 runs 13 residues. CDR1 and CDR2 from the germline V gene are SGHNT and YYREEE (reference sequence). V lost 2 bases, J lost 5 bases, and 1 base stayed unmatched. CDR3: CASSFDRGTEAFF. Written as DNA, the CDR3 is TGTGCCAGCAGCTTTGACAGGGGGACTGAAGCTTTCTTT.

This clone was recorded once. The chain couples TRBV12-5 to TRBJ2-5, with 7 bases that match TRBD2. Germline CDR1 is LGHNT and CDR2 is FRNRAP. V lost 3 bases, J lost 5 bases, and 9 bases stayed unmatched. The CDR3 extends over 15 amino acids. Here the CDR3 reads CASGLGETSWETQYF. The CDR3 DNA reads TGTGCTAGTGGTTTAGGGGAGACTAGCTGGGAGACCCAGTACTTC. Together with reference TRBV12-5 and TRBJ2-5, the CDR3 gives the full variable domain: DARVTQTPRHKVTEMGQEVTMRCQPILGHNTVFWYRQTMMQGLELLAYFRNRAPLDDSGMPKDRFSAEMPDATLATLKIQPSEPRDSAVYFCASGLGETSWETQYFGPGTRLLVL.

This chain joins TRBV6-1 and TRBJ2-7; 12 positions agree with TRBD1. Germline V gene sequence: CDR1 MNHNS, CDR2 SASEGT. V was pared by 7 bases and J by 4 bases, with 8 bases of the junction left unmatched. This CDR3 region has 15 residues. The CDR3 loop is CASNQGQGAEYEQYF. CDR3 coding DNA: TGTGCCAGCAACCAGGGACAGGGGGCTGAGTACGAGCAGTACTTC.

The chain uses TRBV27 and TRBJ2-7, with D perhaps matching TRBD2 (6 bases). V gave up 1 base and J gave up 6 bases, with 16 bases separating them. This CDR3 has 15 residues. Looked up from germline, CDR1 is MNHEY and CDR2 is SMNVEV (reference sequence). CDR3 nucleotide sequence: TGTGCCAGCAGTTTATTAGGGACCGGGGAGGTCGAGCAGTACTTC. The encoded protein is CASSLLGTGEVEQYF.

The chain carries TRBV5-1 and TRBJ2-1; the match to TRBD1 covers 11 bases. The CDR3 sequence is 16 residues long. CDR1 is SGHRS, CDR2 YFSETQ, per germline. V lost 0 bases and J lost 6; bases outside the gene matches: 5. The CDR3 spells CASSLEPGQGGNEQFF. The CDR3 DNA follows: TGCGCCAGCAGCTTGGAACCGGGACAGGGGGGCAATGAGCAGTTCTTC. The whole variable domain, remainder taken from reference TRBV5-1 and TRBJ2-1, is KAGVTQTPRYLIKTRGQQVTLSCSPISGHRSVSWYQQTPGQGLQFLFEYFSETQRNKGNFPGRFSGRQFSNSRSEMNVSTLELGDSALYLCASSLEPGQGGNEQFFGPGTRLTVL.

This chain links TRBV2 with TRBJ2-3; D uncertain. Germline CDR1 and CDR2: SNHLY and FYNNEI. Trimming removed 4 bases at V and 2 bases at J, with 13 bases between. CDR3 length: 15 residues. The CDR3 sequence: CASSALGRHTDTQYF. The CDR3, as DNA: TGTGCCAGCAGTGCCCTTGGGCGACACACAGATACGCAGTATTTT.

This clone was counted many times. V gene TRBV27 combines with J gene TRBJ2-4, with TRBD1 matching 8 bases. Germline CDR1 and CDR2: MNHEY and SMNVEV (reference sequence). This CDR3 is 16 amino acids long. V trimming: 5 bases; J trimming: 1 base; junction bases outside the gene matches: 7. The CDR3 loop reads CASSVGTGWAKNIQYF. The DNA of the CDR3 is TGTGCCAGCAGTGTAGGGACAGGCTGGGCCAAAAACATTCAGTACTTC.

The V call is TRBV5-6, the J call TRBJ2-1; TRBD2 agrees at 8 bases. The CDR3 contains 16 residues. CDR1 and CDR2 (germline): SGHDT, YYEEEE. The V segment lost 2 bases and the J segment 2 bases; nucleotides outside the gene matches: 6. This CDR3 reads CASSFASGLTYNEQFF. DNA for the CDR3: TGTGCCAGCAGCTTTGCTAGCGGGCTGACCTACAATGAGCAGTTCTTC.

The chain employs TRBV3-1 (or the pseudogene TRBV3-2) and TRBJ2-1, with TRBD2 identical over 8 bases. The junction had 16 bases not matched to a gene; V was cut back by 3 bases and J by 3 bases. Germline V gene lookup returns CDR1 LGHDT and CDR2 YNNKEL (reference sequence). The CDR3 spans 19 residues. CDR3 sequence (DNA): TGTGCCAGCAGCCATACAACGGGGAGAGGGCGGGAGGTCTACAATGAGCAGTTCTTC. Translating it yields CASSHTTGRGREVYNEQFF.

This clone has just one count. The chain joins TRBV19 to TRBJ1-5; D perhaps matches TRBD1 (5 bases). Germline V gene data show CDR1 as LNHDA and CDR2 as SQIVND (reference sequence). Deletions cut 4 bases from V and 6 bases from J, with 13 bases between. There are 14 residues in the CDR3. CDR3 nucleotides: TGTGCCAGTAGTACAGGGTCGATTGGTCAGCCCCAGCATTTT. Translating gives CASSTGSIGQPQHF.

The chain uses TRBV5-1 and TRBJ1-5; 8 positions match TRBD1. J lost 5 bases, V lost 4 bases, and 2 bases had no gene match. CDR1 is SGHRS, CDR2 YFSETQ, per germline. The length of the CDR3 is 13 residues. CDR3 amino acids: CASSLTGDQPQHF. CDR3 in DNA: TGCGCCAGCAGCCTGACAGGGGATCAGCCCCAGCATTTT.

J is TRBJ1-1 and V is TRBV10-3; 9 positions agree with TRBD1. The CDR3 is made up of 14 amino acids. CDR1 ENHRY and CDR2 SYGVKD come from the germline V gene. Trimming at V came to 4 bases and at J to 5 bases, leaving 5 bases not matched to a gene. DNA of the CDR3: TGTGCCATCAGTGCAGGACAGGGGAGGACTGAAGCTTTCTTT. Amino acid sequence: CAISAGQGRTEAFF.

The V gene is TRBV7-2, the J gene TRBJ1-2, with 11 bases that match TRBD1. Germline V gives CDR1 SGHTA, CDR2 FQGNSA. With V trimmed by 4 bases and J by 6 bases, 13 bases remained unmatched. This CDR3 contains 17 residues. CDR3 sequence reads: CASSSGQGAIGVHGYTF. The CDR3 coding sequence is TGTGCCAGCAGCTCCGGACAGGGGGCGATTGGTGTCCATGGCTACACCTTC.

This chain links TRBV10-3 with TRBJ1-1; TRBD1 matches at 8 bases. The CDR3 is 15 residues long. V trimming: 4 bases; J trimming: 1 base; junction bases outside the gene matches: 5. Germline V lookup: CDR1 ENHRY, CDR2 SYGVKD. The CDR3 nucleotides read TGTGCCATCAGTGGTACGGGACAGGAGAACACTGAAGCTTTCTTT. Residues: CAISGTGQENTEAFF.

The CDR3 DNA reads TGTGCCAGCAGCGTAGGGGCGGGGACGGATTCACCCCTCCACTTT. Its translation: CASSVGAGTDSPLHF. The V and J genes are TRBV9 and TRBJ1-6, with a possible D match to TRBD1 (5 bases). Between the trimmed V and J ends, which lost 0 bases and 8 bases, there was a span of 12 bases. Germline V gene data show CDR1 as SGDLS and CDR2 as YYNGEE. The CDR3 runs to 15 residues. The full variable domain, rest sourced from reference TRBV9 and TRBJ1-6, is DSGVTQTPKHLITATGQRVTLRCSPRSGDLSVYWYQQSLDQGLQFLIQYYNGEERAKGNILERFSAQQFPDLHSELNLSSLELGDSALYFCASSVGAGTDSPLHFGNGTRLTVT.

The CDR3 loop reads CASSANGQGAYNEQFF. The CDR3 coding sequence is TGTGCCAGCAGCGCGAATGGACAGGGGGCCTACAATGAGCAGTTCTTC. The chain couples TRBV7-3 to TRBJ2-1, with 10 bases identical to TRBD1. The CDR3 is made up of 16 amino acids. Losses at the gene ends were 5 bases for V and 2 bases for J; bases not matched to a gene: 6. CDR1 and CDR2 (germline): SGHTA, FQGTGA.

J is TRBJ2-2 and V is TRBV28; TRBD2 matches at 12 bases. CDR1 and CDR2 from the germline V gene are MDHEN and SYDVKM. The CDR3 is 18 amino acids. V lost 6 bases, J lost 3 bases, and 11 bases stayed unmatched. CDR3 protein: CASSFTSGRLGDTGELFF. CDR3 coding DNA: TGTGCCAGCAGCTTCACTAGCGGGAGGCTCGGGGACACCGGGGAGCTGTTTTTT.

The CDR3 DNA is TGTGCCACCAGCAGAGACCCCAGAACGACCCAGCATTTT. Encoded protein: CATSRDPRTTQHF. The V call is TRBV15, the J call TRBJ1-5; D not resolved. Trimming left V 0 bases short and J 11 bases short, with 11 bases between. The germline V gene has CDR1 LNHNV and CDR2 YYDKDF (reference sequence). The CDR3 spans 13 residues. The complete variable domain, with remaining parts taken from reference TRBV15 and TRBJ1-5, reads DAMVIQNPRYQVTQFGKPVTLSCSQTLNHNVMYWYQQKSSQAPKLLFHYYDKDFNNEADTPDNFQSRRPNTSFCFLDIRSPGLGDTAMYLCATSRDPRTTQHFGDGTRLSIL.

The gene calls are TRBV29-1 and TRBJ1-2, with 9 bases matching TRBD1. Per germline, CDR1 SQVTM and CDR2 ANQGSEA. CDR3 length: 16 residues. J lost 6 bases, V lost 2 bases, and 13 bases had no gene match. The CDR3 region is CSVERGTGLRSNGYTF. The CDR3 region has the DNA TGCAGCGTTGAAAGGGGGACAGGGCTCCGCTCTAATGGCTACACCTTC.

Points on this clone: One end of the junction varies from germline; a read error may be responsible. This chain uses TRBV13 with TRBJ1-2, with D maybe TRBD1 (6 bases). The germline V gene encodes CDR1 PRHDT and CDR2 FYEKMQ (reference sequence). This CDR3 is built from 15 residues. The CDR3 here is CASSVGQMQAYGYTF. The CDR3 nucleotides are TGTGCCAGCAGCGTAGGACAGATGCAGGCCTATGGCTACACCTTC.

The chain couples TRBV14 to TRBJ1-2, with D perhaps TRBD1 (5 bases). Germline V gene data show CDR1 as SGHDN and CDR2 as FVKESK. CDR3 size: 13 residues. V lost 3 bases to trimming and J lost 2 bases, with 7 bases between them. CDR3 in amino acids: CASSHNRNYGYTF. The CDR3 nucleotides read TGTGCCAGCAGCCACAACAGGAACTATGGCTACACCTTC.

The chain carries TRBV6-5 and TRBJ1-1; 9 nucleotides agree with TRBD1. The length of the CDR3 is 14 residues. The junction had 7 bases not matched to a gene; V was cut back by 4 bases and J by 7 bases. The germline gives CDR1 MNHEY, CDR2 SVGAGI. CDR3 sequence (DNA): TGTGCCAGCAGTTCACTACAGGGGGCTAGTGAAGCTTTCTTT. This codes for CASSSLQGASEAFF.

The chain combines TRBV7-8 with TRBJ1-5; the match to TRBD1 covers 8 bases. Germline assignment: CDR1 SGHVS and CDR2 FQNEAQ. The junction had 7 bases not matched to a gene; V was cut back by 5 bases and J by 1 base. The CDR3 covers 16 residues. CDR3 sequence reads: CASSHNRGNSNQPQHF. The CDR3 DNA reads TGTGCCAGCAGCCACAACAGGGGGAACAGCAATCAGCCCCAGCATTTT.

The chain is built from TRBV7-6 and TRBJ1-5; 9 nucleotides line up with TRBD1. V was pared by 2 bases and J by 4 bases, with 12 bases of the junction left unmatched. This CDR3 has 18 residues. Germline V gene data show CDR1 as SGHVS and CDR2 as FNYEAQ. Here the CDR3 reads CASSLLPGQGFGNQPQHF. The DNA for the CDR3 is TGTGCCAGCAGCTTACTACCGGGACAGGGATTTGGAAATCAGCCCCAGCATTTT.

CDR3 in DNA: TGTGCCAGCAGCAGGACCACGGGATCGTATGGCTACACCTTC. This encodes CASSRTTGSYGYTF. V gene TRBV6-5 combines with J gene TRBJ1-2; D remains unclear. Trimming stripped 6 bases from V and 5 bases from J, with 16 bases between. The CDR3 runs 14 residues. Germline V gives CDR1 MNHEY, CDR2 SVGAGI.

This clone has just a few counts. This chain uses TRBV19 with TRBJ1-1; 8 nucleotides line up with TRBD1. The CDR3 covers 13 residues. The germline V gene has CDR1 LNHDA and CDR2 SQIVND (reference sequence). V shed 10 bases and J 0 bases; nucleotides not matched to a gene: 4. CDR3 residues: CATRTGLNTEAFF. DNA for the CDR3: TGTGCCACCCGGACAGGGTTGAACACTGAAGCTTTCTTT.

This clone occurred once. J is TRBJ2-5 and V is TRBV7-2, with 7 bases that match TRBD1. With 5 bases clipped from V and 2 bases from J, the junction kept 5 bases outside the gene matches. There are 14 residues in the CDR3. Germline V lookup: CDR1 SGHTA, CDR2 FQGNSA. The CDR3 here is CASSRDRPQETQYF. The CDR3 nucleotides are TGTGCCAGCAGCCGGGACAGACCTCAAGAGACCCAGTACTTC.

The V call is TRBV5-1, the J call TRBJ1-1; the D gene is possibly TRBD1 (5 bases). The CDR3 length is 13 residues. The V end lost 0 bases, the J end lost 11 bases, and 14 bases lay between the germline ends. Germline assignment: CDR1 SGHRS and CDR2 YFSETQ. The CDR3 reads CASSLGSGNSAFF. DNA of the CDR3: TGCGCCAGCAGCTTGGGGTCAGGGAATTCGGCTTTCTTT.